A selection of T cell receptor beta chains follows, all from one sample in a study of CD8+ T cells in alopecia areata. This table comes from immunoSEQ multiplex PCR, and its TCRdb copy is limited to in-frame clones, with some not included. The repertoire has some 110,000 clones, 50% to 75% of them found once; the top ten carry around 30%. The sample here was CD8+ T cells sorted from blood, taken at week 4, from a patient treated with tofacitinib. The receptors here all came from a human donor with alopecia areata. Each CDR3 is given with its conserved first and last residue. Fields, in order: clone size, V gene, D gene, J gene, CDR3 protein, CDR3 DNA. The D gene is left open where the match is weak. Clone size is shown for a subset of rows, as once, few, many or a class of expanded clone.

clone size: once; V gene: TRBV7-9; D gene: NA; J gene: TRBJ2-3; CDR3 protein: CASSRVETRSTDTQYF; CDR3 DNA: TGTGCCAGCAGCCGAGTTGAGACCAGGTCCACAGATACGCAGTATTTT
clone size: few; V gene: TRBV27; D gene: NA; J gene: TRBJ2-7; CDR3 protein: CASSSRDGLYEQYF; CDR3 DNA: TGTGCCAGCAGTTCCCGGGACGGACTCTACGAGCAGTACTTC
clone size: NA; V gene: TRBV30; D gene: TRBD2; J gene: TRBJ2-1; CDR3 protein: CAWSVLSGGANEQFF; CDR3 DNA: TGTGCCTGGAGTGTATTAAGCGGGGGGGCGAATGAGCAGTTCTTC
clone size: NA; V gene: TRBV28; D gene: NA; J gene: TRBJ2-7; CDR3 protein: CASSLTGASYEQYF; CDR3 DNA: TGTGCCAGCAGTCTGACAGGCGCCTCCTACGAGCAGTACTTC
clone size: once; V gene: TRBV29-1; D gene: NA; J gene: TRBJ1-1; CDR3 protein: CSAFGEAFF; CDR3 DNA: TGCAGCGCCTTCGGGGAAGCTTTCTTT
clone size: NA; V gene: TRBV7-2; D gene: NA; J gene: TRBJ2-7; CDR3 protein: CASSSLGLLYEQYF; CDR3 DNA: TGTGCCAGCAGCTCCCTAGGTCTCCTTTACGAGCAGTACTTC
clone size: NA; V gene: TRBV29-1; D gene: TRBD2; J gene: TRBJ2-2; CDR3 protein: CSVLEGTSFTGELFF; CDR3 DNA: TGCAGCGTCCTGGAGGGGACTAGCTTTACCGGGGAGCTGTTTTTT
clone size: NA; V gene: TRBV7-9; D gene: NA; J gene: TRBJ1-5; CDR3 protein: CASSLEPMGNQPQHF; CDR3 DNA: TGTGCCAGCAGCTTAGAACCCATGGGCAATCAGCCCCAGCATTTT
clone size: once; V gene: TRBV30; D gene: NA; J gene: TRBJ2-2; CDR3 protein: CAWSVRMGGLVDTGELFF; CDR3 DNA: TGTGCCTGGAGTGTACGCATGGGAGGTTTAGTGGACACCGGGGAGCTGTTTTTT
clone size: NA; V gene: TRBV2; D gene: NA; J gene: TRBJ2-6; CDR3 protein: CASSPPLSSGANVLTF; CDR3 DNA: TGTGCCAGCAGTCCGCCCCTCAGCTCTGGGGCCAACGTCCTGACTTTC
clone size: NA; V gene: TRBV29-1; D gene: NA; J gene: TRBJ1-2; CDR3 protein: CSVGIQRAGDGYTF; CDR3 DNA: TGCAGCGTTGGGATTCAGAGGGCGGGGGATGGCTACACCTTC
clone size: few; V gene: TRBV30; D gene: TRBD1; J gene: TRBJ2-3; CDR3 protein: CARTGGSVTDTQYF; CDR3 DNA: TGTGCCCGGACAGGGGGGAGTGTCACAGATACGCAGTATTTT
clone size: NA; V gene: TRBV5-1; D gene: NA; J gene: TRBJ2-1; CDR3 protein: CASMDTHNEQFF; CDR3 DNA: TGCGCCAGCATGGACACGCACAATGAGCAGTTCTTC
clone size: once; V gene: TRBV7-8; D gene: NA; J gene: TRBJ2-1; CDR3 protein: CASSLVAGLGNEQFF; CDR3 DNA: TGTGCCAGCAGCTTAGTTGCAGGGTTGGGCAATGAGCAGTTCTTC
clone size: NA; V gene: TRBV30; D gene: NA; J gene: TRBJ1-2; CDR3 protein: CAWSGLQSGNGYTF; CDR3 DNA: TGTGCCTGGAGTGGCCTGCAGTCGGGGAATGGCTACACCTTC